This T cell receptor (beta chain) was captured by sequencing in a study of cytomegalovirus exposure and HLA in healthy donors (dated by TCRdb to about 2017). Some background on the complete study: An earlier analysis of several hundred of the donors reported 276 Gb of sequence data and 117 million unique TCR beta sequences obtained from approximately 180 million T cells. An earlier analysis of some 600 of the donors applied high-throughput TCR beta sequencing to assess whether each TCR beta V gene segment acted as functional or pseudogenic. The later analysis used no new phenotypic data to find candidate immune exposures, relying instead on TCR beta sequences and their occurrence across donors. Both class I and class II loci were covered by HLA typing, at four-digit resolution. Genome-wide SNP genotypes for about 65% of the 666 donors were used in a later genetic analysis, which treated that subset as a discovery cohort. The number of donors typed differed by locus, with roughly 620-640 for A, B, C, DRB1 and DQB1, more than 500 for DQA1, over 600 for DPA1, and under 490 for DPB1. Of the approximately 400 genotyped donors, over 70% fell in the genetic ancestry cluster associated with self-reported Caucasian donors. A later analysis re-examined previously published TCR beta repertoires from roughly 650 donors and added high-resolution HLA genotyping to investigate patterns of TCR occurrence. To predict cytomegalovirus infection status, the study brought together high-throughput TCR immunosequencing, statistical association of individual TCRs with disease status, and machine learning. A separate validation cohort of over 95 different subjects was used in addition to the roughly 620-subject first cohort. The study aimed to test whether signatures of past pathogen exposure could be identified by cataloging public T cell receptors. Every discovery cohort repertoire had been produced on one sequencing platform. The study used immunosequencing to profile the T cell repertoires of under 700 subjects and linked those repertoires to cytomegalovirus serostatus. Donor age, sex, ethnicity and CMV serostatus were compiled together with the repertoire data. About 300 gigabases of sequencing data and roughly 81 million unique TCR sequences made up an early release that covered approximately 620 HLA-typed donors. Among around 400 genotyped donors of the cohort, an average of approximately 200,000 unique TCR beta nucleotide sequences was sequenced per donor, of which about 19% were non-productive. About 5 DR-DQ haplotypes were handled as single units for association and clustering, since linkage in the cohort was strong. What the authors observed across the whole study: The classifier was reported to diagnose cytomegalovirus status with high specificity and sensitivity in both the original cohort and the validation cohort. The earlier analysis of approximately 540 of the donors excluded fewer than 20 rarely observed V segments, including chromosome 9 orphons, because counts were too low. This cohort had only TCR beta chains sequenced, and the lack of alpha or paired-chain data limited which features could be detected. The sequencing pipeline was judged likely to have produced a cluster of highly shared sequence variants as a technical artifact. Compared with equally common non-associated chains, HLA-associated TCR beta chains in a later analysis were more clonally expanded and had lower generation probabilities. For the cohort, immune exposure information was limited to CMV serostatus. Broadly in line with IMGT annotations, most TCR beta V segments showed up in productive rearrangements about 87% or about 30% of the time in an earlier analysis of approximately 640 of the donors. A later genetic analysis reported fewer N-insertions in productive TCRs among donors in an Asian-associated ancestry cluster than the roughly 700-donor mean. Specific HLA alleles were associated with roughly 16,000 TCR beta sequences at a false discovery rate of 0.05 in a later analysis. HLA typing was unavailable for some donors at each locus, so association tests used only the typed subset. The study listed 150 to 200 TCR beta chains as associated with cytomegalovirus. Roughly uniform sequencing depth across donors was assumed in presence/absence analyses, although this assumption may not hold. Linkage disequilibrium might explain the correlated functional status among segregating V segments, but an unknown experimental factor could not be excluded. Strong co-occurrence of HLA alleles, especially DR and DQ, made assigning TCR associations to individual alleles difficult. Most CMV-associated TCR beta chains appeared to be HLA-restricted in a later analysis, and the HLA associations seemed to be driven largely by CMV exposure. The authors suggested that the approach could potentially be extended to other disease states and immunological phenotypes. A later analysis found that TCR association rates varied across HLA loci, with DRB1 alleles showing the most associated TCRs and HLA-C alleles the fewest. A further reported finding was that TCR beta sequences accurately predicted the HLA-A and HLA-B alleles for most subjects in the first cohort. Some IMGT-functional V segments, including TRBV6-2 and TRBV6-3, could not be told apart with the 87-base-pair reads, so those segments were excluded. Several of the top co-occurrence clusters appeared to be linked to parvovirus B19, influenza, CMV and Epstein-Barr virus, according to a later analysis. A few of the identified cytomegalovirus-associated TCR beta chains were confirmed in vitro to be specific for cytomegalovirus antigens. A later genetic analysis associated a missense DCLRE1C variant with V-gene and J-gene trimming of TCR beta chains, and an independent cohort replicated the association. Most TCR sequences were seen in very few donors, while some public TCRs were found in many individuals.

The germline V gene specifies SGHNT as CDR1 and YENEEA as CDR2. The junction carries 6 bases between V and J, which are trimmed by 3 bases and 1 base respectively. The CDR3 has 13 amino acids, counting the end cysteine and phenylalanine. Of the read, only the CDR3 DNA is kept; its 39 bases are in frame from base 1. The cohort consisted of 666 healthy bone marrow donors. At the time of sampling, every cohort member was nominally healthy, though immune exposures that went unrecorded were likely present. The donor tested CMV seronegative, placing the donor among the roughly 340 seronegative members of the cohort. A peripheral blood sample was provided by each donor, and peripheral blood mononuclear cells were used for TCR beta sequencing. Genomic DNA was extracted from the blood cell samples with the Qiagen DNeasy Blood Extraction Kit. As for this clone: Its antigen target is currently unknown. No qualities accompany the bases; no much larger clone lies one base away.

The method behind the library was the immunoSEQ multiplex PCR assay. For the multiplex PCR, a mixture combining 60 forward primers for TCR Vbeta segments and 13 reverse primers for TCR Jbeta segments was used. A multiplex PCR assay on genomic DNA amplified the CDR3 region of rearranged TCR beta genes. Amplified TCR beta libraries were sequenced as 87-base-pair reads on the Illumina HiSeq System. In the authors' own workflow: In a later analysis, tens of millions of unique TCR beta chains were counted across the 690 or so repertoires, and approximately 9.9 million of these chains were shared by at least two donors. To remove PCR and sequencing errors, raw reads were error-corrected and collapsed into unique sequences using a nearest-neighbor algorithm that merged closely related sequences. V, D and J gene segments were assigned by aligning CDR3 sequences to IMGT reference sequences. For a sequence to be retained, a match of at least six nucleotides was required to both a V gene segment and a J gene segment. Rearrangements were classified as productive when the CDR3 lacked stop codons and remained in frame with V and J, and all other rearrangements were classified as non-productive. CDR3 was defined by IMGT convention, running from the second conserved V-encoded cysteine to the conserved J-encoded phenylalanine. The earlier analysis of about 590 of the donors excluded sequences that lacked an unambiguous match to a single V gene segment. An earlier analysis of a few hundred of the donors classified V segments as functional when productive rearrangements were above 56.7% and as segregating when the standard deviation between donors was above 5%. A statistical classification framework was developed to diagnose cytomegalovirus status using the catalog of TCR beta chain sequences. In a later analysis, V and J genes were assigned by comparing TCR nucleotide sequences against IMGT/GENE-DB human TR gene sequences. A later analysis assigned CDR3 sequences and most-parsimonious VDJ recombination scenarios with the TCRdist pipeline. In a later analysis, every TCR beta chain was defined by the combination of its CDR3 amino acid sequence and its V-gene family, and reads without a unique V-gene family were dropped. As a way to deal with suspected cross-contamination and a sequencing artifact, a later analysis dropped 450 to 600 nucleotide sequences that were highly shared and had low generation probability. For each public chain, a later analysis derived a clonal expansion index from normalized ranks of inferred template counts within each repertoire. Generation probabilities in a later analysis came from a VDJ recombination model fitted to out-of-frame rearrangements, and those results were checked against IGoR. A later analysis scored TCR-TCR, TCR-HLA and TCR-CMV co-occurrence with hypergeometric tests, applying a repertoire-size bias correction to TCR pairs. To estimate false discovery rates, a later analysis permuted the HLA or CMV assignments 20 times. In a later analysis, co-occurring TCRs were grouped with DBSCAN, and TCRdist sequence similarity was added when clustering was performed within HLA-allele-positive subsets. Repertoires with fewer than 30,000 or more than 120,000 public chains were left out of co-occurrence clustering, as were five repertoires with anomalous nucleotide sharing. TCRdb provides this immuneACCESS table in a form limited to in-frame rearrangements. Some clones are lacking; in checked studies, under half of them reflect an unresolved V gene, and why the rest are absent is not known. The DNA was the basis for D and trimming; V, J and clone size are from that table. Within this sample are more than 90,000 clones, with about two thirds of them counted one time only. The top ten hold 2.5% to 3% of the sample.

Recombination connected TRBV11-3 to TRBJ1-1; there is no confident call for the D gene. The source material was PBMCs. The TCR was taken from a man aged 45-65 years in good health and CMV-seronegative. The CDR3 corresponds to CASSFSSNTEAFF. The DNA is as follows: TGTGCCAGCAGCTTTTCGTCGAACACTGAAGCTTTCTTT.